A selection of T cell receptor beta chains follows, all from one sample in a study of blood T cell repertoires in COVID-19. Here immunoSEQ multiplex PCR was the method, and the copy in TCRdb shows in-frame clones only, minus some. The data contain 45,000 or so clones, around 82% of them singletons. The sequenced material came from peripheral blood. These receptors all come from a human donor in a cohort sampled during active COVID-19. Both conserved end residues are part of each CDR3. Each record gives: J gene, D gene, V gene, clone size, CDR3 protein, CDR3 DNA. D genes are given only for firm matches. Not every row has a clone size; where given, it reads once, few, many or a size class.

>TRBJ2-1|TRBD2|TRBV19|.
CASRRTSGYNEQFF
TGTGCCAGTAGGCGGACTAGCGGCTACAATGAGCAGTTCTTC
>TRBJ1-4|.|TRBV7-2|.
CASSRGADEKLFF
TGTGCCAGCAGCCGCGGGGCAGATGAAAAACTGTTTTTT
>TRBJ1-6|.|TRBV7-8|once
CASSSGVRGSPLHF
TGTGCCAGCAGCTCCGGGGTGCGGGGTTCACCCCTCCACTTT
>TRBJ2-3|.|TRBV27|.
CASSLGRTDTQYF
TGTGCCAGCAGTCTCGGGAGAACAGATACGCAGTATTTT
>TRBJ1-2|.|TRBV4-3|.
CASSQGLGPYGYTF
TGCGCCAGCAGCCAAGGTCTGGGCCCCTATGGCTACACCTTC
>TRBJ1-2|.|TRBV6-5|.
CASRLFSLDGYTF
TGTGCCAGCAGACTTTTTTCACTGGATGGCTACACCTTC
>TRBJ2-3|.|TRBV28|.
CASSLLGGVWYF
TGTGCCAGCAGTCTCCTAGGGGGGGTGTGGTATTTT
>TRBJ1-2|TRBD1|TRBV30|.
CAWSAGQGGADGYTF
TGTGCCTGGAGTGCCGGACAGGGGGGCGCTGACGGCTACACCTTC
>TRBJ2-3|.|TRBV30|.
CAWSVRRGGTDTQYF
TGTGCCTGGAGTGTACGAAGGGGGGGGACAGATACGCAGTATTTT
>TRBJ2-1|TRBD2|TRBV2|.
CASMLAGNNEQFF
TGTGCCAGCATGCTAGCGGGGAACAATGAGCAGTTCTTC
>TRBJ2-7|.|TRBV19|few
CASSPTGRSYEQYF
TGTGCCAGTAGTCCGACAGGGAGGTCCTACGAGCAGTACTTC
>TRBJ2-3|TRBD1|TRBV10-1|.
CASRGPGTGGTDTQYF
TGCGCCAGCAGGGGACCCGGGACAGGGGGCACAGATACGCAGTATTTT
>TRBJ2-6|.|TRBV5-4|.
CASSKQGIGANVLTF
TGTGCCAGCAGCAAGCAGGGAATTGGGGCCAACGTCCTGACTTTC
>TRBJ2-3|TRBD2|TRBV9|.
CASSVTSASGRDTQYF
TGTGCCAGCAGCGTAACATCCGCTAGCGGGAGGGATACGCAGTATTTT
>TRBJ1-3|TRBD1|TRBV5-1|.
CASSLALFGTATGNTIYF
TGCGCCAGCAGCTTGGCCCTTTTTGGGACAGCCACTGGAAACACCATATATTTT
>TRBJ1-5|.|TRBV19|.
CASSIVWTSKSKPQHF
TGTGCCAGTAGTATAGTTTGGACATCCAAAAGCAAGCCCCAGCATTTT